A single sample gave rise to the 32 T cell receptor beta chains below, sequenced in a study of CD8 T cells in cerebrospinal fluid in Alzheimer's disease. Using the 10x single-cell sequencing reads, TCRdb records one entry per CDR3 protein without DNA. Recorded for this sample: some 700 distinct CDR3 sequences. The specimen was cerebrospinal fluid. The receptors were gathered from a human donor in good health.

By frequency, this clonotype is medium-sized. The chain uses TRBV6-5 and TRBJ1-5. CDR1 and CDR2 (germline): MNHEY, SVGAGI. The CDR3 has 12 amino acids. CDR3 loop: CASSGPAGPQHF.

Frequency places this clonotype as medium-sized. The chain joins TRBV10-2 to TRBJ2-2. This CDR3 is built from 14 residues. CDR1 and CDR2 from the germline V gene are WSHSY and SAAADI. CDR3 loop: CASIRSLNTGELFF.

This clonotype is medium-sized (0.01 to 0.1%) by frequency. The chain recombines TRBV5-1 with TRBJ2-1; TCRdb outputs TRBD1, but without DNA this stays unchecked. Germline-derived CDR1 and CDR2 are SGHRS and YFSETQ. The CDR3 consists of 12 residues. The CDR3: CASSPQGDEQFF.

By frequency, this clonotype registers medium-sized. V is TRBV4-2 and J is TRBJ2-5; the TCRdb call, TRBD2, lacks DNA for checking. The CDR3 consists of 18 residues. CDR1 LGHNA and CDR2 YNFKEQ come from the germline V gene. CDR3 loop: CASSQVAASGGVQETQYF.

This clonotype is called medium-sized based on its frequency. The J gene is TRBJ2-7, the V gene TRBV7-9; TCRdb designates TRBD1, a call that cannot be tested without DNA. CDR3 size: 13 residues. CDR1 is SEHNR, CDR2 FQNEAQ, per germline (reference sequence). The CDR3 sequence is CASSLERGDEQYF.

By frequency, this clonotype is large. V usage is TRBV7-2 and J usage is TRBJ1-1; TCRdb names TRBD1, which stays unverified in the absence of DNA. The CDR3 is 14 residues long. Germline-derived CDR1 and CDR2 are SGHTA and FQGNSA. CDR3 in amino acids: CASSLGPSGGEAFF.

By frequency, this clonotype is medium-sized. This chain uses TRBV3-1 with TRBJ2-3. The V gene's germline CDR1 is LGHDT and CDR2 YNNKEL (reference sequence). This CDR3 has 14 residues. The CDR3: CASTFAASTDTQYF.

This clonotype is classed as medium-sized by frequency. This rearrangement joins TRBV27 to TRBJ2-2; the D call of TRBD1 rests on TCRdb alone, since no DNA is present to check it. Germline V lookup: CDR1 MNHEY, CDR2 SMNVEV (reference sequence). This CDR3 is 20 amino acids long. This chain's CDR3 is CASSLYPGQDPKVNTGELFF.

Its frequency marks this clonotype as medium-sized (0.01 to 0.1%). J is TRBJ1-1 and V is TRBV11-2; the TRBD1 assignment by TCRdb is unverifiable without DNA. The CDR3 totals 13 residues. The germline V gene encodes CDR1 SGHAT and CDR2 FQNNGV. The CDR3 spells CASSATGSTEAFF.

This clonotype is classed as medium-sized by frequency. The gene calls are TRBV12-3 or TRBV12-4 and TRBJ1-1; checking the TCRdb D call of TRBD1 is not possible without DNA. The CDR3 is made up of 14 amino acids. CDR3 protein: CASSSLGGGTEAFF.

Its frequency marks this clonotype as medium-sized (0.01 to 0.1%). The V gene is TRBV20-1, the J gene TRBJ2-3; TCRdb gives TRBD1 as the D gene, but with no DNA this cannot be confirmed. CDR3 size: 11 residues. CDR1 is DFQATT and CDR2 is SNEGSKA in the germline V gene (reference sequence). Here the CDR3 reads CSGAPTDTQYF.

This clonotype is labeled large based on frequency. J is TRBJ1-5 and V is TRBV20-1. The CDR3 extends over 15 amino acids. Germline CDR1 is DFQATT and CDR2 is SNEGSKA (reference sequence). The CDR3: CSARDLVSPSWPQHF.

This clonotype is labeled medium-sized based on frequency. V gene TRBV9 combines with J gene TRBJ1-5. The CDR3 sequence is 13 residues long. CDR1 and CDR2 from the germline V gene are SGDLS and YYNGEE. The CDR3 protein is CASSVEGVQPQHF. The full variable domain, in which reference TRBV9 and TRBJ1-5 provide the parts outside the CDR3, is DSGVTQTPKHLITATGQRVTLRCSPRSGDLSVYWYQQSLDQGLQFLIQYYNGEERAKGNILERFSAQQFPDLHSELNLSSLELGDSALYFCASSVEGVQPQHFGDGTRLSIL.

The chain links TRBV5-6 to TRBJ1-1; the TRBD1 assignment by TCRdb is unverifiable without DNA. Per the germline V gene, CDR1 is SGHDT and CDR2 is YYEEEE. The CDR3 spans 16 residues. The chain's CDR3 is CASSRGTGGMNTEAFF.

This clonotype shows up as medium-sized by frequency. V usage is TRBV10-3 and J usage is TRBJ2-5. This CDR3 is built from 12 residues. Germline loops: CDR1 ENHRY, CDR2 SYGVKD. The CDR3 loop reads CAIRNEWETQYF.

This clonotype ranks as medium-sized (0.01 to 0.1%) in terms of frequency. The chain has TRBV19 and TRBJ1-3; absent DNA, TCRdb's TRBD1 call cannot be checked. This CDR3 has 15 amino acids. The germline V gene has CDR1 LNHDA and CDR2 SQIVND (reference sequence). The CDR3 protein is CASTALMGSGNTIYF.

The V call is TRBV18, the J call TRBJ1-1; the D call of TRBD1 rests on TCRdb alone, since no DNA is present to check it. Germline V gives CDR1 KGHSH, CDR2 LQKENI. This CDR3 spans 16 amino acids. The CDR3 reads CASSRSTGGMNTEAFF.

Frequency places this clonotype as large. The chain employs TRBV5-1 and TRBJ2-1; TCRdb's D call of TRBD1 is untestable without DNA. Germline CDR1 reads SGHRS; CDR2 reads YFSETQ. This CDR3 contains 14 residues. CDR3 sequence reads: CASSIGQGAGEQFF.

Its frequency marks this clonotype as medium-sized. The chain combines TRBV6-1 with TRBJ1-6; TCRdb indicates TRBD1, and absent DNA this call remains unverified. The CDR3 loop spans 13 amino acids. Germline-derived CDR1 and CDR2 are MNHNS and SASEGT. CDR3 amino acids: CASSVDSNSPLHF.

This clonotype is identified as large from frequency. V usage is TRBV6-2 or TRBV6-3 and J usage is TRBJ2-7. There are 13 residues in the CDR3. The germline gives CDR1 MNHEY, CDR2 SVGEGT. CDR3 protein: CASSNAGSYEQYF.

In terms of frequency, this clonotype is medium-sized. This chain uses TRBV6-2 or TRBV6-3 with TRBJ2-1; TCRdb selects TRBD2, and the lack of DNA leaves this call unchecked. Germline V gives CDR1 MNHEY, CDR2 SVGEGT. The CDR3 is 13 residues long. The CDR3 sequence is CASSKTRTNEQFF.

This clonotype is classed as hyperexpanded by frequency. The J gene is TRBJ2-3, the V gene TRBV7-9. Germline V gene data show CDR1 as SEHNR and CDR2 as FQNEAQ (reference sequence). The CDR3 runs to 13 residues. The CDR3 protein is CASSFASPDTQYF.

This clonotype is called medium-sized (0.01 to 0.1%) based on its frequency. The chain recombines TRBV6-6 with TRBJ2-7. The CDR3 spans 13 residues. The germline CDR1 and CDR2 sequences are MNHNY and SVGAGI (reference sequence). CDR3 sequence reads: CASRRTDSYEQYF.

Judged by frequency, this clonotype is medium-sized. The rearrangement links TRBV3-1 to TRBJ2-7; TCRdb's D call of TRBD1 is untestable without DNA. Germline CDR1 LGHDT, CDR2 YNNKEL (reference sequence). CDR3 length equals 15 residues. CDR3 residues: CASSPPGTRFYEQYF.

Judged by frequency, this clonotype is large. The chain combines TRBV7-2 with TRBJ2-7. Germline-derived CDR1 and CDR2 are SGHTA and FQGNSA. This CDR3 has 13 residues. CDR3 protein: CASSLGTENEQYF.

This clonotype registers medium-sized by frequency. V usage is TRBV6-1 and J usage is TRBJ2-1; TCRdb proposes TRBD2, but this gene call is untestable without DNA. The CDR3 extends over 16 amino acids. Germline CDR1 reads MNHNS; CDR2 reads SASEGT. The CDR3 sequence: CASSGQAGGKYNEQFF.

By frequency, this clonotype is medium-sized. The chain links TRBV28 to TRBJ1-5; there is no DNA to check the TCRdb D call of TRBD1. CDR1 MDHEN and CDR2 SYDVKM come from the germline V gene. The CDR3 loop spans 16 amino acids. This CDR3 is CANGPGGTASNQPQHF. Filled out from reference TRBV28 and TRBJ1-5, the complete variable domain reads DVKVTQSSRYLVKRTGEKVFLECVQDMDHENMFWYRQDPGLGLRLIYFSYDVKMKEKGDIPEGYSVSREKKERFSLILESASTNQTSMYLCANGPGGTASNQPQHFGDGTRLSIL.

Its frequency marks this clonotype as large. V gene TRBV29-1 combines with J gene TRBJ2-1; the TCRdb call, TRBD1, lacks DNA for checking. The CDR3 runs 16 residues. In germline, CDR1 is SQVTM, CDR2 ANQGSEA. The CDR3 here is CSVDLPTGLNYNEQFF.

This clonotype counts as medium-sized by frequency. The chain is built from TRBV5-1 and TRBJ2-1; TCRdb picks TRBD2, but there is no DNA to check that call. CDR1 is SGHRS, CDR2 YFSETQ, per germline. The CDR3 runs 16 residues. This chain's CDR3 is CASSLALALDYNEQFF.

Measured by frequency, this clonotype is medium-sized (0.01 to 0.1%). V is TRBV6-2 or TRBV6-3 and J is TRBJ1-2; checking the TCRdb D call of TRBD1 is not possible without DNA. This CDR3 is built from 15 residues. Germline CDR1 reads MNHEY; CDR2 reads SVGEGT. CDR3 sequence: CASSYVDRVSSGYTF.

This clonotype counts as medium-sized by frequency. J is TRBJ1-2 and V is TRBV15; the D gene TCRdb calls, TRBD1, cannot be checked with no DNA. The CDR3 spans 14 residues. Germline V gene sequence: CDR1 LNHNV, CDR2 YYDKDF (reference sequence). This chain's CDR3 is CATSNRVSGEGYTF.

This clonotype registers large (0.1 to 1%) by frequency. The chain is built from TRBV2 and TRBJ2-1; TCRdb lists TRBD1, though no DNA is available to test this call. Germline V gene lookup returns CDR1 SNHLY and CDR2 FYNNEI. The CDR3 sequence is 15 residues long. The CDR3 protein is CASSEGRTGNREQFF.